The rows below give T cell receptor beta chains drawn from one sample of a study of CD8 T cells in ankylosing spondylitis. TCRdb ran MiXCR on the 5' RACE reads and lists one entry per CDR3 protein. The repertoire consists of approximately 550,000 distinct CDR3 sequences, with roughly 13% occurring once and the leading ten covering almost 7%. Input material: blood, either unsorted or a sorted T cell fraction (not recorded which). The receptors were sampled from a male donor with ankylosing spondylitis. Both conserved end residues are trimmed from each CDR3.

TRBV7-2	ASSLGGKVPEAF
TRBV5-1	ASSGGQGPGELF
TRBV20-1	CAGRQETQY
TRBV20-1	SARQGAPDEQF
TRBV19	ASKRQGRNQPQH
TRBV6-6	ASSYDGSYTQH
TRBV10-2	ASSESLADRTGSNYGYT
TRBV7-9	ASSYNIRGEKLF
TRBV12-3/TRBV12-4	ASSLRVLSYNEQF
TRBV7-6	ASSRSPIGQLLSAV
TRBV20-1	SARASGYNEQF
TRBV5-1	ASSLGDRFQETQY
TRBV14	ASSQVRTAGTQY